The present T cell receptor (beta chain) was sequenced within a study of T cells in Graves' hyperthyroidism and ophthalmopathy. V dropped 7 bases and J dropped 7 bases, with 19 bases sitting between them. The CDR3 spans 14 residues. Germline CDR1 reads MNHEY; CDR2 reads SMNVEV (reference sequence). There are many counts of this clonotype. Regions amplified from RNA transcripts were the TCR beta CDR3 regions. TCR CDR3 underwent first-round RT-PCR with the HTBI primer set. TCRdb re-called the multiplex PCR reads with MiXCR, one entry per CDR3 protein. This sample carries over 350,000 distinct CDR3 sequences, over 12% of them seen once, and the ten largest clones take around 28%.

The sequence was collected from a man aged 50-60 years with Graves' ophthalmopathy. The V call is TRBV27, the J call TRBJ1-1; no firm D call. Sequencing used blood. The CDR3 nucleotides read TGTGCCAGCACCCAGTTGACCGACCGTGGTGAAGCTTTCTTT. Encoded protein: CASTQLTDRGEAFF.